This T cell receptor beta chain was retrieved from a study of blood T cell repertoires in COVID-19. On the study more broadly: T cells, B-cell-depleted T cells, or PBMCs provided the cDNA or gDNA that served as material.

This clone was counted between two and nine times. Germline CDR1 reads LNHNV; CDR2 reads YYDKDF (reference sequence). V was cut by 0 bases and J by 0 bases, with 6 bases left in between. This CDR3 spans 15 amino acids. Original analysis: Estimates of nucleated cell counts were drawn from the amplification of reference gene primers. Some clones are missing from TCRdb's copy, which holds only in-frame ones; the method was immunoSEQ multiplex PCR. V, J and clone size reflect that table, while D and trimming were determined from the DNA. The repertoire has 200,000 to 250,000 clones, around 80% of them found once; the top ten carry around 5.1%.

The specimen was peripheral blood. The sequence was obtained from a woman in her seventies with acute or convalescent COVID-19. The chain joins TRBV15 to TRBJ2-1, with D uncertain. CDR3 in amino acids: CATSREQSSYNEQFF. DNA for the CDR3: TGTGCCACCAGCAGAGAACAGAGCTCCTACAATGAGCAGTTCTTC.